What follows are 18 T cell receptor beta chains derived from one specimen sequenced in a study of cytomegalovirus exposure and HLA in healthy donors. Using immunoSEQ multiplex PCR, the repertoire was profiled, and TCRdb retains in-frame clones only, with some absent. The data contain roughly 95,000 clones, around 84% of them seen just once; the ten biggest clones take up roughly 20%. Sequencing was performed on PBMCs. These receptors originate from a man between 18 and 35 years old in good health and CMV-seropositive.

This sequence joins TRBV15 and TRBJ2-1, with a weak D call TRBD1 (6 bases). Looked up from germline, CDR1 is LNHNV and CDR2 is YYDKDF (reference sequence). The V and J ends lost 1 base and 2 bases respectively, with 15 bases between them. The CDR3 length is 17 residues. The CDR3 here is CATSRARLQGPYNEQFF. CDR3 in DNA: TGTGCCACCAGCAGAGCAAGGTTACAGGGACCCTACAATGAGCAGTTCTTC. Complete variable domain (other parts from reference TRBV15 and TRBJ2-1): DAMVIQNPRYQVTQFGKPVTLSCSQTLNHNVMYWYQQKSSQAPKLLFHYYDKDFNNEADTPDNFQSRRPNTSFCFLDIRSPGLGDTAMYLCATSRARLQGPYNEQFFGPGTRLTVL.

The J gene is TRBJ2-1, the V gene TRBV4-1; 10 bases align to TRBD1. The CDR3 is 15 residues long. The V and J ends lost 4 bases and 6 bases, in that order; junction bases with no gene match: 6. The germline gives CDR1 MGHRA, CDR2 YSYEKL. The CDR3 is CASSPRGQGFNEQFF. In nucleotides, the CDR3 is TGCGCCAGCAGCCCCCGGGGACAGGGGTTCAATGAGCAGTTCTTC.

This chain links TRBV28 with TRBJ1-5, with 12 bases fitting TRBD1. This CDR3 has 18 amino acids. Germline V gene data show CDR1 as MDHEN and CDR2 as SYDVKM. V lost 6 bases to trimming and J lost 0 bases; unmatched junction nucleotides: 9. The CDR3 DNA follows: TGTGCCAGCAGCGTACCGGGACAGGGGGCCCCTAGCAATCAGCCCCAGCATTTT. Its translation: CASSVPGQGAPSNQPQHF.

The gene calls are TRBV2 and TRBJ1-1; 9 bases are a match to TRBD1. The CDR3 totals 14 residues. Germline CDR1 is SNHLY and CDR2 is FYNNEI. The J segment lost 5 bases and the V segment lost 5 bases, leaving 6 bases of the junction unmatched. The CDR3 is CASSSRQGGTEAFF. CDR3 in DNA: TGTGCCAGCAGTTCCCGACAGGGGGGAACTGAAGCTTTCTTT.

The chain is built from TRBV18 and TRBJ1-5, with D uncertain. V was clipped by 3 bases and J by 3 bases, with 12 bases between them. This CDR3 has 15 residues. CDR1 and CDR2 from the germline V gene are KGHSH and LQKENI. Written as DNA, the CDR3 is TGTGCCAGCTCACCTGAGGCGCAGTTCAATCAGCCCCAGCATTTT. Amino acids: CASSPEAQFNQPQHF. Looking up the rest from reference TRBV18 and TRBJ1-5 gives the full variable domain: NAGVMQNPRHLVRRRGQEARLRCSPMKGHSHVYWYRQLPEEGLKFMVYLQKENIIDESGMPKERFSAEFPKEGPSILRIQQVVRGDSAAYFCASSPEAQFNQPQHFGDGTRLSIL.

Only one count was recorded for this clone. The V call is TRBV6-5, the J call TRBJ2-2; D gene ambiguous. V was clipped by 0 bases and J by 1 base, with 6 bases between them. The germline CDR1 and CDR2 sequences are MNHEY and SVGAGI. The CDR3 covers 15 residues. CDR3 region: CASSYSSLNTGELFF. The CDR3 nucleotides read TGTGCCAGCAGTTACTCTTCTCTGAACACCGGGGAGCTGTTTTTT.

The chain carries TRBV28 and TRBJ1-5; D is perhaps TRBD1 (5 bases). Trimming took 6 bases from V and 11 from J, leaving 14 bases between them. The CDR3 extends over 12 amino acids. Germline values: CDR1 MDHEN, CDR2 SYDVKM. CDR3: CASRLRDGTQHF. For the CDR3, the DNA is TGTGCCAGCAGGCTCAGGGATGGGACCCAGCATTTT.

Only one count was recorded for this clone. V and J are TRBV7-9 and TRBJ1-1, with a tentative D call TRBD1 (6 bases). V was clipped by 8 bases and J by 3 bases, with 19 bases between them. The CDR3 is 15 amino acids. The germline V gene has CDR1 SEHNR and CDR2 FQNEAQ (reference sequence). In DNA, the CDR3 is TGTGCCAGCTGGGCTAATGGGGCAGGGGACACTGAAGCTTTCTTT. Protein sequence: CASWANGAGDTEAFF.

The chain uses TRBV5-1 and TRBJ1-4; D is uncertain. Trimming shortened V by 3 bases and J by 0 bases, and 12 bases separated the two germline ends. Germline V gives CDR1 SGHRS, CDR2 YFSETQ. The CDR3 covers 16 residues. The CDR3 coding sequence is TGCGCCAGCAGCTCCGAGCCGCCCCCAACTAATGAAAAACTGTTTTTT. Residues: CASSSEPPPTNEKLFF.

As for this clone: The junction departs from germline at one end; a sequencing error may be responsible. V is TRBV6-5 and J is TRBJ1-2; no firm D call. Germline CDR1 MNHEY, CDR2 SVGAGI. This CDR3 contains 10 residues. The CDR3 spells CASSYNGEAF. The CDR3 bases are TGTGCCAGCAGTTACAACGGTGAGGCCTTC.

V gene TRBV11-2 combines with J gene TRBJ2-3, with TRBD1 matching 7 bases. Per the germline V gene, CDR1 is SGHAT and CDR2 is FQNNGV. The CDR3 totals 13 residues. With 3 bases clipped from V and 9 bases from J, the junction kept 6 bases outside the gene matches. CDR3 region: CASSLGQQGTQYF. CDR3 in DNA: TGTGCCAGCAGCTTGGGACAACAGGGGACGCAGTATTTT.

The CDR3 DNA sequence: TGCGCCAGCAGCCAAGGATCCCCCCGAGCGGAAAAACTGTTTTTT. It codes for CASSQGSPRAEKLFF. This chain connects TRBV4-1 to TRBJ1-4; D not certain. Germline V gene sequence: CDR1 MGHRA, CDR2 YSYEKL. V was pared by 1 base and J by 8 bases, with 14 bases between. The CDR3 is 15 amino acids.

In this sample, this clone turned up once. The genes are TRBV18 and TRBJ1-3, with 10 bases identical to TRBD1. Trimming took 3 bases from V and 8 from J; bases not matched to a gene: 1. Germline CDR1 KGHSH, CDR2 LQKENI. The CDR3 length is 13 residues. CDR3 DNA: TGTGCCAGCTCACCCGGACAGGGGGACACCATATATTTT. Its translation is CASSPGQGDTIYF.

The rearrangement joins TRBV28 to TRBJ2-2; 8 nucleotides align to TRBD1. Germline trimming cut 5 bases from V and 3 bases from J; bases unmatched to any gene: 5. The CDR3 has 15 amino acids. The germline CDR1 and CDR2 sequences are MDHEN and SYDVKM. CDR3 DNA: TGTGCCAGCAGTCCACTGGACAGGGACACCGGGGAGCTGTTTTTT. It codes for CASSPLDRDTGELFF. The variable domain in full, with the rest retrieved from reference TRBV28 and TRBJ2-2, is DVKVTQSSRYLVKRTGEKVFLECVQDMDHENMFWYRQDPGLGLRLIYFSYDVKMKEKGDIPEGYSVSREKKERFSLILESASTNQTSMYLCASSPLDRDTGELFFGEGSRLTVL.

This clone was seen more than once but under ten times. The chain is built from TRBV4-1 and TRBJ2-7, with TRBD2 matching over 7 bases. The V gene's germline CDR1 is MGHRA and CDR2 YSYEKL. V trimming: 2 bases; J trimming: 2 bases; junction bases outside the gene matches: 18. The CDR3 contains 19 residues. CDR3 in amino acids: CASSQFLPASGTRPYEQYF. Written as DNA, the CDR3 is TGCGCCAGCAGCCAATTTCTCCCCGCCAGCGGGACCCGCCCCTACGAGCAGTACTTC.

The chain joins TRBV27 to TRBJ2-7; maybe TRBD1 (5 bases). This CDR3 region has 12 residues. Per germline, CDR1 MNHEY and CDR2 SMNVEV (reference sequence). V lost 7 bases and J lost 1, with 8 bases in between. The CDR3 reads CASMGQSYEQYF. Here the CDR3 DNA reads TGTGCCAGCATGGGGCAGTCCTACGAGCAGTACTTC.

The rearrangement joins TRBV7-9 to TRBJ2-7, with D possibly TRBD2 on 6 matching bases. V was pared by 8 bases and J by 11 bases, with 22 bases between. Germline V gene lookup returns CDR1 SEHNR and CDR2 FQNEAQ (reference sequence). The CDR3 length is 13 residues. The CDR3 sequence: CASAREEGRPEYV. DNA for the CDR3: TGTGCCAGCGCTCGAGAGGAGGGTCGCCCCGAGTACGTC.

The chain joins TRBV5-1 to TRBJ2-5; 10 bases fit TRBD2. V dropped 4 bases and J dropped 3; count of bases not matched to a gene: 6. Per germline, CDR1 SGHRS and CDR2 YFSETQ. This CDR3 contains 15 residues. In DNA form, the CDR3 reads TGCGCCAGCAGCGTCCCAACTAGCGGGAAAGAGACCCAGTACTTC. This codes for CASSVPTSGKETQYF.